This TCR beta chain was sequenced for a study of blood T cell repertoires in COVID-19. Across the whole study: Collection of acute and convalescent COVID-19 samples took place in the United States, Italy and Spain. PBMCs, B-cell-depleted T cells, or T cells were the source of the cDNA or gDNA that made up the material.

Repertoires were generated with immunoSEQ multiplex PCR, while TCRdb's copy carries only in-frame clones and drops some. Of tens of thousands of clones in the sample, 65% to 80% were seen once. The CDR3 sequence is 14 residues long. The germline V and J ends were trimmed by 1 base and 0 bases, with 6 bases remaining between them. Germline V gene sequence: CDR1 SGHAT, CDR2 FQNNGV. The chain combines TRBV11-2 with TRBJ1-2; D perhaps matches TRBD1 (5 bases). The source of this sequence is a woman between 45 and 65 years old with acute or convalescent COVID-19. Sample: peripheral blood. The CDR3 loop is CASSLGGTNYGYTF. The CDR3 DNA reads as TGTGCCAGCAGCTTAGGGGGCACTAACTATGGCTACACCTTC.